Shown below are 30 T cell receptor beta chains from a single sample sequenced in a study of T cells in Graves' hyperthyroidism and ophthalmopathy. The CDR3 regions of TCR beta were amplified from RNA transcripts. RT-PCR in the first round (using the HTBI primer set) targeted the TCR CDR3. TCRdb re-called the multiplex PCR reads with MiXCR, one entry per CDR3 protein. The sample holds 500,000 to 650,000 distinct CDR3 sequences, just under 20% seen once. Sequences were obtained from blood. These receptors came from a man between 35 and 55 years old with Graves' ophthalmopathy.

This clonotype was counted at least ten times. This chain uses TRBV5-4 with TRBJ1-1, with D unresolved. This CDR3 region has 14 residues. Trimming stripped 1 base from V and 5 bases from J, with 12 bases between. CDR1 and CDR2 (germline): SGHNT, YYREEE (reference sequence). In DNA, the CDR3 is TGTGCCAGCAGCTTGAAAGGACCCGGGACTGAAGCTTTCTTT. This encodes CASSLKGPGTEAFF.

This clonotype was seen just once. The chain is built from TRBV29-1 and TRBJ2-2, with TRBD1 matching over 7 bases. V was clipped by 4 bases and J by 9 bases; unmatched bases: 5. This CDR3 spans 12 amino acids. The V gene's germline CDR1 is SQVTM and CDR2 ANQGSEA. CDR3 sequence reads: CSVAQGTRELFF. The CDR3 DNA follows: TGCAGCGTTGCACAGGGGACCAGGGAGCTGTTTTTT.

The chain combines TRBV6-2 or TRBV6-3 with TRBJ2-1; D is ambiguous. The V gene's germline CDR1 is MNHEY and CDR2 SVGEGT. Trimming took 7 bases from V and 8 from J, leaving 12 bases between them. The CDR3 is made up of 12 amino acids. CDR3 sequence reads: CASTRKADEQFF. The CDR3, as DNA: TGTGCCAGCACCAGGAAAGCCGATGAGCAGTTCTTC.

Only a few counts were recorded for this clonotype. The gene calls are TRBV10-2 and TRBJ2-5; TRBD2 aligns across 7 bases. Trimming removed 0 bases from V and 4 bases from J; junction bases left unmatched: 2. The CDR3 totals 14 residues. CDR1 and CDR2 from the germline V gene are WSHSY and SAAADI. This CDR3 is CASSESWGGETQYF. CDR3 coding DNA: TGCGCCAGCAGTGAGTCGTGGGGGGGAGAGACCCAGTACTTC.

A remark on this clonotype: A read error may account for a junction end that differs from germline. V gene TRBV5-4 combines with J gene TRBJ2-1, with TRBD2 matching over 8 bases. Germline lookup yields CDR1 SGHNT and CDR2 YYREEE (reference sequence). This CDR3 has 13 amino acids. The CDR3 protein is CASSRGLGTEQLF. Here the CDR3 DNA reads TGTGCCAGCAGCCGGGGACTAGGGACTGAGCAGCTCTTC.

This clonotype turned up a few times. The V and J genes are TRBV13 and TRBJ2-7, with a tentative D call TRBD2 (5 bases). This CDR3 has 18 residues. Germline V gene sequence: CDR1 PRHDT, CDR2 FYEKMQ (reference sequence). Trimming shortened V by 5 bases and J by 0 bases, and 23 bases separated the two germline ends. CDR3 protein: CASSPPWGTAESSYEQYF. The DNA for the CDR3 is TGTGCCAGCAGCCCCCCTTGGGGTACAGCGGAGAGCTCCTACGAGCAGTACTTC.

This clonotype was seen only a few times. The CDR3 region is CASSLDRVSSDEQFF. The CDR3 DNA sequence: TGTGCCAGCAGCTTAGATAGGGTGTCTAGCGATGAGCAGTTCTTC. J is TRBJ2-1 and V is TRBV7-2; D is perhaps TRBD2 (6 bases). Germline V gives CDR1 SGHTA, CDR2 FQGNSA. V gave up 1 base and J gave up 8 bases, with 15 bases separating them. The CDR3 extends over 15 amino acids.

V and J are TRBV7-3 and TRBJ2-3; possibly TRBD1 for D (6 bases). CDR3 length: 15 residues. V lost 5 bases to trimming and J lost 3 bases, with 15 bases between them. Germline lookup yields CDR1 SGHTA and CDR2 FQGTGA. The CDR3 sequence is CASSPFRQATDTQYF. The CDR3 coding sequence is TGTGCCAGCAGCCCGTTCCGACAGGCGACAGATACGCAGTATTTT.

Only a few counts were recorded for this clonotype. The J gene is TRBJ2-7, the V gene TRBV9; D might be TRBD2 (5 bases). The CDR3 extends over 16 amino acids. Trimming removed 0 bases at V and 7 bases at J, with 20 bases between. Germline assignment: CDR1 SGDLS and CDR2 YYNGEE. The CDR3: CASSVGLREPVREQYF. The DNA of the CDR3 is TGTGCCAGCAGCGTAGGGTTGAGGGAGCCGGTGAGGGAGCAGTACTTC.

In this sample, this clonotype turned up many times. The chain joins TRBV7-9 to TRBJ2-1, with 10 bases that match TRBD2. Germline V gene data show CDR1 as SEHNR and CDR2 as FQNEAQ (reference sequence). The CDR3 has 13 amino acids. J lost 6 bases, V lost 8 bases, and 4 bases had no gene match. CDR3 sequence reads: CASPSGRGNEQFF. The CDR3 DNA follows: TGTGCCAGCCCTAGCGGGAGAGGCAATGAGCAGTTCTTC.

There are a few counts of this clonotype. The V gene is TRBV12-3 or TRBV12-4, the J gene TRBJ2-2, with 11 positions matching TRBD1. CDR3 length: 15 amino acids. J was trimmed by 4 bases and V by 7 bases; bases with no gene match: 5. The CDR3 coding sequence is TGTGCCAGCATTACCGGGACAGGGGGCACCGGGGAGCTGTTTTTT. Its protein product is CASITGTGGTGELFF.

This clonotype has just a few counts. The chain's CDR3 is CASGKGSYEQYF. The CDR3 bases are TGTGCCAGCGGGAAGGGTTCCTACGAGCAGTACTTC. The chain uses TRBV7-9 and TRBJ2-7; D remains ambiguous. CDR1 is SEHNR, CDR2 FQNEAQ, per germline (reference sequence). The CDR3 runs 12 residues. The V end was cut by 8 bases, the J end by 1 base, with 9 bases between.

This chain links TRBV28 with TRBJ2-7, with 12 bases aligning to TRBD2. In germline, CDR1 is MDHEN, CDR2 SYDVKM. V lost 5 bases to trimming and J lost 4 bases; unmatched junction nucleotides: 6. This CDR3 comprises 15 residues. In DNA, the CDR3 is TGTGCCAGCAGTATCTCCGGACTAGCGGGATACGAGCAGTACTTC. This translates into CASSISGLAGYEQYF.

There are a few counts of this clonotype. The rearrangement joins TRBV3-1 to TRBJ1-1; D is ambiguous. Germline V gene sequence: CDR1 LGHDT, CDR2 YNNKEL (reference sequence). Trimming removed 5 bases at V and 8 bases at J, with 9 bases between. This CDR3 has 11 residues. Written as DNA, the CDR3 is TGTGCCAGCAGCGACTATGGAGAAGCTTTCTTT. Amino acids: CASSDYGEAFF.

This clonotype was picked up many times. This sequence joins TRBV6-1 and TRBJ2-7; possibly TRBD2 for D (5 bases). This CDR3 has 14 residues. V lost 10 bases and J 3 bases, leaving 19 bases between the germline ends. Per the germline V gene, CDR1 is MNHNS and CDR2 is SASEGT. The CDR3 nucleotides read TGTGCCACCTCGTGGTCCGCGGGCAACTACGAGCAGTACTTC. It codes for CATSWSAGNYEQYF.

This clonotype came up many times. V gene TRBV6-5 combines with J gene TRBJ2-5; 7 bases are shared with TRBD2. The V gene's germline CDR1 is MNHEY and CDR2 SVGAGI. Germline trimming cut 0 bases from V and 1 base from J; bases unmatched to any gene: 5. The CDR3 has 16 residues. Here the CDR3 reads CASSYSPGLVQETQYF. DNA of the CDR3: TGTGCCAGCAGTTACTCGCCTGGACTAGTCCAAGAGACCCAGTACTTC.

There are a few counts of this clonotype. In nucleotides, the CDR3 is TGCGCCAGCAGCTTAAGGGGGGATAATGAAAAACTGTTTTTT. Translation gives CASSLRGDNEKLFF. V usage is TRBV5-1 and J usage is TRBJ1-4; D may be TRBD1 (6 bases). The V end lost 2 bases, the J end lost 4 bases, and 9 bases lay between the germline ends. The germline gives CDR1 SGHRS, CDR2 YFSETQ. The CDR3 contains 14 residues.

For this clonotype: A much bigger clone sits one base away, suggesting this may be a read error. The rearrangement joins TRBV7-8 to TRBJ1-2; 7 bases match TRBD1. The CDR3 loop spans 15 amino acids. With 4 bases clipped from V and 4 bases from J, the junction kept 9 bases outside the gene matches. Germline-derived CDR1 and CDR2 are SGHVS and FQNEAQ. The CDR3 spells CASSSWDRITYGYTF. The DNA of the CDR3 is TGTGCCAGCAGCTCCTGGGACAGAATCACCTATGGCTACACCTTC.

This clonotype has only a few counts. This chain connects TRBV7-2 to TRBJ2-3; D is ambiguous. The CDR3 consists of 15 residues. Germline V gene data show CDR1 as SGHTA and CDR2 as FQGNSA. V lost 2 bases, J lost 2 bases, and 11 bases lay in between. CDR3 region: CASSLFEAYTDTQYF. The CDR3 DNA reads TGTGCCAGCAGCTTATTTGAGGCTTACACAGATACGCAGTATTTT. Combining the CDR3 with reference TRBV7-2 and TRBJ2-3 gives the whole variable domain GAGVSQSPSNKVTEKGKDVELRCDPISGHTALYWYRQSLGQGLEFLIYFQGNSAPDKSGLPSDRFSAERTGGSVSTLTIQRTQQEDSAVYLCASSLFEAYTDTQYFGPGTRLTVL.

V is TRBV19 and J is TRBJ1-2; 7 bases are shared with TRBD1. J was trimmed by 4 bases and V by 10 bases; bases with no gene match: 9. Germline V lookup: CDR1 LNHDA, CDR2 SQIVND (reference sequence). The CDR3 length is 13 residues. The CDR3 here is CATMGDRFYGYTF. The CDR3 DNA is TGTGCCACCATGGGGGACAGATTCTATGGCTACACCTTC. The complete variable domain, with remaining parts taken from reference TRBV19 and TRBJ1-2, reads DGGITQSPKYLFRKEGQNVTLSCEQNLNHDAMYWYRQDPGQGLRLIYYSQIVNDFQKGDIAEGYSVSREKKESFPLTVTSAQKNPTAFYLCATMGDRFYGYTFGSGTRLTVV.

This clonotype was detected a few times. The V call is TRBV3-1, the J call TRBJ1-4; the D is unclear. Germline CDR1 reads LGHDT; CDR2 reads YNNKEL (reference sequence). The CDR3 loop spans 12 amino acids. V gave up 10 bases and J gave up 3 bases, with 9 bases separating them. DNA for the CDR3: TGTGCCACTGGAGCGGCTAATGAAAAACTGTTTTTT. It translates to CATGAANEKLFF.

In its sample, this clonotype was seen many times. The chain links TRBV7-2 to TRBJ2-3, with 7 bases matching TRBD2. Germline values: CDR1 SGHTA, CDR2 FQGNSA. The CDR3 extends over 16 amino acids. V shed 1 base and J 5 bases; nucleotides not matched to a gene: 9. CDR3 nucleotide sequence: TGTGCCAGCAGCTTAGGGGCGGGAGCTCGGGGAGATACGCAGTATTTT. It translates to CASSLGAGARGDTQYF.

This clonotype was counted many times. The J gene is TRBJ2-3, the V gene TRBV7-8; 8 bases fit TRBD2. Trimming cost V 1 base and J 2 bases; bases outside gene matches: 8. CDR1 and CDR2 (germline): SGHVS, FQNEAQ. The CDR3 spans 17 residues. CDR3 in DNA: TGTGCCAGCAGCTTAGGGTTACTAGCGGACTACACAGATACGCAGTATTTT. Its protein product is CASSLGLLADYTDTQYF.

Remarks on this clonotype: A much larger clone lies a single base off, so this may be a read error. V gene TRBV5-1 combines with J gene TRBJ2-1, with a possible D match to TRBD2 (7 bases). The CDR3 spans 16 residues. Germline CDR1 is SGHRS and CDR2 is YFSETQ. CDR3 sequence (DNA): TGCGCCGGCAGCAAAATCACAGGGAGGGAGAGCAATGAGCAGTTCTTC. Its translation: CAGSKITGRESNEQFF.

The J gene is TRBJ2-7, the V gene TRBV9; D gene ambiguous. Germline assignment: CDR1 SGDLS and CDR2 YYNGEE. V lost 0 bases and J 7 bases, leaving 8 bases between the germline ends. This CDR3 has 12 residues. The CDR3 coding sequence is TGTGCCAGCAGCGTAGGGAATCGTGAGCAGTACTTC. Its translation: CASSVGNREQYF.

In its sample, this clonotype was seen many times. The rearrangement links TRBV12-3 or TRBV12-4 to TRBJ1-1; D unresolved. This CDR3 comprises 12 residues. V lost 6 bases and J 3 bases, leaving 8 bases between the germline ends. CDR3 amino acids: CASRTTYTEAFF. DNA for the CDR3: TGTGCCAGCAGGACCACGTACACTGAAGCTTTCTTT.

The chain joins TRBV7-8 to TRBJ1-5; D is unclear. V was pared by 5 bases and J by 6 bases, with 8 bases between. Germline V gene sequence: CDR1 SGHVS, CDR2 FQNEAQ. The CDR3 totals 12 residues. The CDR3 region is CASSPRVQPQHF. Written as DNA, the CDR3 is TGTGCCAGCAGCCCGAGGGTTCAGCCCCAGCATTTT.

CDR3 amino acids: CASSFDRGRGTDTQYF. The CDR3 DNA is TGTGCCAGCAGCTTTGACAGGGGTCGGGGCACAGATACGCAGTATTTT. The chain joins TRBV7-3 to TRBJ2-3, with TRBD1 matching 8 bases. The junction had 6 bases not matched to a gene; V was cut back by 3 bases and J by 1 base. This CDR3 contains 16 residues. The germline gives CDR1 SGHTA, CDR2 FQGTGA. Together with reference TRBV7-3 and TRBJ2-3, the CDR3 gives the full variable domain: GAGVSQTPSNKVTEKGKYVELRCDPISGHTALYWYRQSLGQGPEFLIYFQGTGAADDSGLPNDRFFAVRPEGSVSTLKIQRTERGDSAVYLCASSFDRGRGTDTQYFGPGTRLTVL.

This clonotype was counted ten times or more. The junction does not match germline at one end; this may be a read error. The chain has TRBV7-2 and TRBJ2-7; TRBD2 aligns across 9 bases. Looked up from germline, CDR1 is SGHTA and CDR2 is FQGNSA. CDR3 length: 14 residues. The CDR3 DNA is TGTGCCAGCACCTTAGGTAGCGGGAGCTACGAGCAGTACTTC. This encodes CASTLGSGSYEQYF.

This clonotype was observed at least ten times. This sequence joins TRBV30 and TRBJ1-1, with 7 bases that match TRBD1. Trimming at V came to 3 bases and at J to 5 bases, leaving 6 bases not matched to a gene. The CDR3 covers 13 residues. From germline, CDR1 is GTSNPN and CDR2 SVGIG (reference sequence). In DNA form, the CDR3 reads TGTGCCTGGAGACCAGACAGGGAGACTGAAGCTTTCTTT. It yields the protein CAWRPDRETEAFF. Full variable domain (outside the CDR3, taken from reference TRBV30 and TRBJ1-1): SQTIHQWPATLVQPVGSPLSLECTVEGTSNPNLYWYRQAAGRGLQLLFYSVGIGQISSEVPQNLSASRPQDRQFILSSKKLLLSDSGFYLCAWRPDRETEAFFGQGTRLTVV.